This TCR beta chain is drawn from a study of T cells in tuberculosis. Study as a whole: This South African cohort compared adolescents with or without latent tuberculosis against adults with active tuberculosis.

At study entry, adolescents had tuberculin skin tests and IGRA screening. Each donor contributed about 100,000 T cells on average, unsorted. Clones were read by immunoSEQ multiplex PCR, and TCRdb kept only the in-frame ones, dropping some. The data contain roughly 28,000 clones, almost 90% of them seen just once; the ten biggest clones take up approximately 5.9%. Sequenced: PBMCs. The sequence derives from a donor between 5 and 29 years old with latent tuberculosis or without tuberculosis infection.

The CDR3 is CASSRTLALLTDTQYF. The DNA for the CDR3 is TGCGCCAGCAGCCGGACACTAGCTCTCCTCACAGATACGCAGTATTTT. The genes are TRBV4-1 and TRBJ2-3; tentative D call: TRBD2 (6 bases). Germline CDR1 is MGHRA and CDR2 is YSYEKL. The CDR3 length is 16 residues. V lost 4 bases and J 2 bases, leaving 16 bases between the germline ends.